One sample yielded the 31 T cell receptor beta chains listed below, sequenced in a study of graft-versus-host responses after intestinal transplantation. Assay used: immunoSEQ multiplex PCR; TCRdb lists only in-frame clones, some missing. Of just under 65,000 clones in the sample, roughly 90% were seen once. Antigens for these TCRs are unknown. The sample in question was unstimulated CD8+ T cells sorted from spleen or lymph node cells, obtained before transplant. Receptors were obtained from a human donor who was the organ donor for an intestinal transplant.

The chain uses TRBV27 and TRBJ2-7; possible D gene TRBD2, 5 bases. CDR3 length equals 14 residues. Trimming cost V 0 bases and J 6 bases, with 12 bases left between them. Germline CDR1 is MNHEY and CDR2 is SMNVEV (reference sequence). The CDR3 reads CASSLSGLAAEQYF. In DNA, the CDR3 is TGTGCCAGCAGTTTATCGGGCCTAGCCGCCGAGCAGTACTTC.

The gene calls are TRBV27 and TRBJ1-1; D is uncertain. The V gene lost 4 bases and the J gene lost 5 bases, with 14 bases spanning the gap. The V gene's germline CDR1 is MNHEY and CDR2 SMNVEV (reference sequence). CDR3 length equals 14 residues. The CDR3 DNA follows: TGTGCCAGCAGTTCTACAGAGGCGGGGACTGAAGCTTTCTTT. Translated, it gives CASSSTEAGTEAFF.

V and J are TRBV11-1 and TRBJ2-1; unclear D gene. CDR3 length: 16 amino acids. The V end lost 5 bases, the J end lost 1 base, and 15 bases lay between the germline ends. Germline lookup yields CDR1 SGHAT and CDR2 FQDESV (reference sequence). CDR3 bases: TGTGCCAGCAGCCCCTTTTTGCCCGGTTCCTACAATGAGCAGTTCTTC. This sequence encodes CASSPFLPGSYNEQFF.

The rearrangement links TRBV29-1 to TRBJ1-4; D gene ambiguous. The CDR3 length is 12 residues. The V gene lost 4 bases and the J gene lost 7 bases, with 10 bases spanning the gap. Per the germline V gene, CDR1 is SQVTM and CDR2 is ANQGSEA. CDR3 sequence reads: CSVVAEGEKLFF. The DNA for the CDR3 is TGCAGCGTTGTAGCGGAAGGTGAAAAACTGTTTTTT.

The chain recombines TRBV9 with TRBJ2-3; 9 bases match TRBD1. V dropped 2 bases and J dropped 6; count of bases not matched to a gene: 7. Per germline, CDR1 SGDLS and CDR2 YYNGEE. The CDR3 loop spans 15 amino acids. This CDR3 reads CASSVSGGTGDTQYF. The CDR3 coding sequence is TGTGCCAGCAGCGTGTCGGGCGGGACAGGGGATACGCAGTATTTT.

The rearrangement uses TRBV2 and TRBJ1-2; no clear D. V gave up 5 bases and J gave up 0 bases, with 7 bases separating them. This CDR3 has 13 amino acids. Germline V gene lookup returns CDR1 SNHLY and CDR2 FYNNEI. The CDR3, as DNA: TGTGCCAGCAGTACCAGCGCTAACTATGGCTACACCTTC. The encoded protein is CASSTSANYGYTF.

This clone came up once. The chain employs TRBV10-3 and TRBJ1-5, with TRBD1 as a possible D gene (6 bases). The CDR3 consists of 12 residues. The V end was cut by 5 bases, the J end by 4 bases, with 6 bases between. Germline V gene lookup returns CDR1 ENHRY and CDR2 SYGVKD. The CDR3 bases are TGTGCCATCAGTACAGGGAATCAGCCCCAGCATTTT. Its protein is CAISTGNQPQHF.

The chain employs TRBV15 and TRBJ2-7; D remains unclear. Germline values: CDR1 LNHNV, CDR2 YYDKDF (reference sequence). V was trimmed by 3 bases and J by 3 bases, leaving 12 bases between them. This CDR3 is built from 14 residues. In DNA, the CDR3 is TGTGCCACCAGCAGCCGAGGTGATCACTACGAGCAGTACTTC. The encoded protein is CATSSRGDHYEQYF.

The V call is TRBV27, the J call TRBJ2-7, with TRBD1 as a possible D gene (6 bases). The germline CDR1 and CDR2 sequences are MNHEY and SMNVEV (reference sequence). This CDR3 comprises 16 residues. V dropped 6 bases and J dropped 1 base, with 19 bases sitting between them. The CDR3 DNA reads TGTGCCAGCAGACCGCTGCCCGGGACATATTCCTACGAGCAGTACTTC. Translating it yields CASRPLPGTYSYEQYF.

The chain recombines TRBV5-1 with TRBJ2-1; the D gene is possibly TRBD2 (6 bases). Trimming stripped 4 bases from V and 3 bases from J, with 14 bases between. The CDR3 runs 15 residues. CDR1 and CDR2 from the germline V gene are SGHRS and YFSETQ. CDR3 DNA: TGCGCCAGCAGCGGGTGGAGGGCGTTCTACAATGAGCAGTTCTTC. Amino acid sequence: CASSGWRAFYNEQFF.

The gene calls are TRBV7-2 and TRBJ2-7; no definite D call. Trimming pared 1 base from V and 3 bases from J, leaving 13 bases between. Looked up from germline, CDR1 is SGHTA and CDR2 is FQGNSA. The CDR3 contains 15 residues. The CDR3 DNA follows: TGTGCCAGCAGCTTAGGAGGTCTGAACCTCTACGAGCAGTACTTC. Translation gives CASSLGGLNLYEQYF. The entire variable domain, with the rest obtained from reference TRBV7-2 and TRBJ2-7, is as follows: GAGVSQSPSNKVTEKGKDVELRCDPISGHTALYWYRQSLGQGLEFLIYFQGNSAPDKSGLPSDRFSAERTGGSVSTLTIQRTQQEDSAVYLCASSLGGLNLYEQYFGPGTRLTVT.

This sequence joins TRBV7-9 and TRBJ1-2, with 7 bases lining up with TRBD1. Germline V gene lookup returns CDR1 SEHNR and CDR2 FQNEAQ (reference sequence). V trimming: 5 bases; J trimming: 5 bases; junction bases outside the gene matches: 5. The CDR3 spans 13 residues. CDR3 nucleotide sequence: TGTGCCAGCAGCCTAGGACAGGTATATGGCTACACCTTC. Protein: CASSLGQVYGYTF.

The CDR3 coding sequence is TGTGCCAGCAGCTCGCCTGAGCGGGGTAGCACTGAGCAGTTCTTC. This translates into CASSSPERGSTEQFF. The chain is built from TRBV7-8 and TRBJ2-1; 7 bases are a match to TRBD2. In germline, CDR1 is SGHVS, CDR2 FQNEAQ. The CDR3 runs to 15 residues. Unmatched junction bases numbered 12, after V lost 4 bases and J lost 9 bases.

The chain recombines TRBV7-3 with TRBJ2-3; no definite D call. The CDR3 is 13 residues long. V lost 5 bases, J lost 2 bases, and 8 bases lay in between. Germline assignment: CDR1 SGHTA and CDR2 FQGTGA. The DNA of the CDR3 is TGTGCCAGCAGCGTCCAAGCCACAGATACGCAGTATTTT. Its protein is CASSVQATDTQYF. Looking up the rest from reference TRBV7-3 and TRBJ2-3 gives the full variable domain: GAGVSQTPSNKVTEKGKYVELRCDPISGHTALYWYRQSLGQGPEFLIYFQGTGAADDSGLPNDRFFAVRPEGSVSTLKIQRTERGDSAVYLCASSVQATDTQYFGPGTRLTVL.

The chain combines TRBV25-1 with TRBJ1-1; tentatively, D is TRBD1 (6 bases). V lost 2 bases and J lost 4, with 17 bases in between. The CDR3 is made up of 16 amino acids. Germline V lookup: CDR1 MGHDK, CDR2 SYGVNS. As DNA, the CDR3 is TGTGCCAGCAGTGAAGGGGCAGGGCGAGGGGGCACTGAAGCTTTCTTT. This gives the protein CASSEGAGRGGTEAFF.

The CDR3 protein is CASSLWTGGLHEQYF. CDR3 sequence (DNA): TGTGCCAGCAGCTTGTGGACAGGGGGCTTGCACGAGCAGTACTTC. The rearrangement joins TRBV5-8 to TRBJ2-7; 11 bases map to TRBD1. The V gene's germline CDR1 is SGHTS and CDR2 YDEGEE. J gave up 5 bases and V 1 base, and 5 bases lay outside the gene matches. CDR3 length: 15 residues.

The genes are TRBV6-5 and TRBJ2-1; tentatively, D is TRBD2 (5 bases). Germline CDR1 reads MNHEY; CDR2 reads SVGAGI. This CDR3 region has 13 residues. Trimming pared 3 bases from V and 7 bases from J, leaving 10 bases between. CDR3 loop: CASSYGESNEQFF. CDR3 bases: TGTGCCAGCAGTTATGGGGAGTCGAATGAGCAGTTCTTC.

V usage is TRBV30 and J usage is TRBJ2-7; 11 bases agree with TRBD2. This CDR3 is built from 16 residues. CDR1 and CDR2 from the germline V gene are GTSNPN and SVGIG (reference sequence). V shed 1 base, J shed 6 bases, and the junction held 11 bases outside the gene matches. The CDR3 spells CAWSDLAGGYRGEQYF. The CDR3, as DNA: TGTGCCTGGAGTGATCTAGCGGGAGGATATCGGGGCGAGCAGTACTTC.

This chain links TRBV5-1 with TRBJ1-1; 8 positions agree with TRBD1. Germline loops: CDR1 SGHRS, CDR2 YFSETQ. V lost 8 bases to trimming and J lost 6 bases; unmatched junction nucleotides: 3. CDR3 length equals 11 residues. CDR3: CASQGASEAFF. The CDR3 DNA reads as TGCGCCAGTCAGGGGGCGTCTGAAGCTTTCTTT.

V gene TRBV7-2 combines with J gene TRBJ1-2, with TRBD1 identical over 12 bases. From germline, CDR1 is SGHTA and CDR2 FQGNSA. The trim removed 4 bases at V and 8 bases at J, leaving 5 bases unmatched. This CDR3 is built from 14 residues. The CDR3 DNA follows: TGTGCCAGCAGCTACGGGACAGGGGGCGACGGCTACACCTTC. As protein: CASSYGTGGDGYTF.

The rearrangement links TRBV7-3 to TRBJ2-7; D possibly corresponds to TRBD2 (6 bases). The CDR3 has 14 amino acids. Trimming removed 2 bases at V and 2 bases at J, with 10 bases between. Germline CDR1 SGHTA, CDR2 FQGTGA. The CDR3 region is CASSLGGEAYEQYF. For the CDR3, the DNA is TGTGCCAGCAGCTTAGGAGGGGAAGCCTACGAGCAGTACTTC.

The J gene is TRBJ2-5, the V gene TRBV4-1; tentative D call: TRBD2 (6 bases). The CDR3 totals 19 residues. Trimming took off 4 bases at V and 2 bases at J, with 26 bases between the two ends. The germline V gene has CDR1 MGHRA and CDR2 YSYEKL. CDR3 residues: CASSPAGDVPGTVQETQYF. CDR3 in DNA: TGCGCCAGCAGCCCCGCTGGAGATGTACCTGGGACTGTACAAGAGACCCAGTACTTC.

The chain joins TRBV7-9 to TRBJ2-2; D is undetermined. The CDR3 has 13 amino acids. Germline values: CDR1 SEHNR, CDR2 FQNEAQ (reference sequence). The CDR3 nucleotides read TGTGTGCCAGGCTTAACGAACACCGGGGAGCTGTTTTTT. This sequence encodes CVPGLTNTGELFF.

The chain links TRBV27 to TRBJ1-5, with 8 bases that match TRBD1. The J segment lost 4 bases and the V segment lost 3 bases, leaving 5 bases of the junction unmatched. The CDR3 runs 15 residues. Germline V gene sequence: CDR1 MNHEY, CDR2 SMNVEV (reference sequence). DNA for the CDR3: TGTGCCAGCAGTTTCTTGGGACAGGAAAATCAGCCCCAGCATTTT. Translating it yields CASSFLGQENQPQHF.

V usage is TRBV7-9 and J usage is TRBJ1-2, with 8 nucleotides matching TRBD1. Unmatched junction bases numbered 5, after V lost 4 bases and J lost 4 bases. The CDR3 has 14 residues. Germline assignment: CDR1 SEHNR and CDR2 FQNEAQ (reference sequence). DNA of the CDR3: TGTGCCAGCAGCTCGGACAGGGCCCTCTATGGCTACACCTTC. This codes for CASSSDRALYGYTF.

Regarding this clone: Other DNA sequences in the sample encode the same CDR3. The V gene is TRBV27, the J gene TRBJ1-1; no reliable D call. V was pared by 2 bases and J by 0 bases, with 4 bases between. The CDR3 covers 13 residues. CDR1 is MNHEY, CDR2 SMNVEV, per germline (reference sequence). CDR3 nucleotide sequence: TGTGCCAGCAGTTTAGGGCTGAACACTGAAGCTTTCTTT. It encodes CASSLGLNTEAFF.

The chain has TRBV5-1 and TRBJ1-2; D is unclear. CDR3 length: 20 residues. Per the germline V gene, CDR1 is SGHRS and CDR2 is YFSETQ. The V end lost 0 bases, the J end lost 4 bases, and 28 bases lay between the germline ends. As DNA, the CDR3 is TGCGCCAGCAGCTTGGATCCGGGATACACAACTCCCCATTCATTCTATGGCTACACCTTC. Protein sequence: CASSLDPGYTTPHSFYGYTF.

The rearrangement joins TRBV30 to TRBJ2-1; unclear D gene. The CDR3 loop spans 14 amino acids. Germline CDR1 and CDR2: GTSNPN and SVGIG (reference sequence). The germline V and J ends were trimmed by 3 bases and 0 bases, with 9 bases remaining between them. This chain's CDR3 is CAWRQLSSYNEQFF. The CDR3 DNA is TGTGCCTGGAGACAACTAAGCTCCTACAATGAGCAGTTCTTC.

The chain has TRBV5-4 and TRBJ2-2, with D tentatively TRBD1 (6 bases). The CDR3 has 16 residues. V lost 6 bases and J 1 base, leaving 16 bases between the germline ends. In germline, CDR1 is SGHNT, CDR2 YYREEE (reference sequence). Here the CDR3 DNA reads TGTGCCAGCACCACGCCCGGGACACTGAACACCGGGGAGCTGTTTTTT. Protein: CASTTPGTLNTGELFF.

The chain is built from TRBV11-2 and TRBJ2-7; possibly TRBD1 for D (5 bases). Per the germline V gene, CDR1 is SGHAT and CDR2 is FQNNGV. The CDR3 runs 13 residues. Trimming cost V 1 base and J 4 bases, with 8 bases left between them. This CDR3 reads CASSLGTGYEQYF. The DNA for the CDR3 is TGTGCCAGCAGCTTAGGTACAGGATACGAGCAGTACTTC.

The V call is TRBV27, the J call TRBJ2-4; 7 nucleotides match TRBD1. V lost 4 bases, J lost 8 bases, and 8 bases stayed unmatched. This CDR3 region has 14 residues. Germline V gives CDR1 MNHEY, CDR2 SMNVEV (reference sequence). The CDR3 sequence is CASSYRGTKDIQYF. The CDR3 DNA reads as TGTGCCAGCAGTTACAGGGGCACTAAGGACATTCAGTACTTC.